The rows below give T cell receptor beta chains drawn from one sample of a study of coeliac disease. Clones were sequenced by immunoSEQ multiplex PCR, and TCRdb holds only the in-frame ones, with some missing. Of approximately 4,600 clones listed, 69% are singletons. Sequenced: lymphocytes from the gut lamina propria. The receptors shown here come from a woman aged 40 to 50. Each CDR3 is given with its conserved first and last residue. D genes are given only for firm matches. Only part of the rows carry a size: once, few, many, or a class if the clone is expanded.

d_call,clone_size,v_call,j_call,cdr3_aa,cdr3_nt
-,few,TRBV6-5,TRBJ1-2,CASRATGNYGYTF,TGTGCCAGCAGGGCGACAGGAAACTATGGCTACACCTTC
-,-,TRBV28,TRBJ1-4,CASSRQGKTNEKLFF,TGTGCCAGCAGTCGGCAGGGGAAGACTAATGAAAAACTGTTTTTT
TRBD2,-,TRBV5-1,TRBJ2-7,CASSLAGLADQGSYEQYF,TGCGCCAGCAGCTTGGCGGGACTAGCGGACCAGGGATCCTACGAGCAGTACTTC
-,few,TRBV4-3,TRBJ1-5,CASSQDRGEPQHF,TGCGCCAGCAGCCAAGATCGGGGTGAGCCCCAGCATTTT
TRBD2,-,TRBV2,TRBJ2-5,CASSFAGVETQYF,TGTGCCAGCAGCTTTGCGGGAGTAGAGACCCAGTACTTC
-,few,TRBV28,TRBJ1-5,CASSSSQGSNQPQHF,TGTGCCAGCAGTTCATCTCAGGGGAGCAATCAGCCCCAGCATTTT
TRBD1,-,TRBV10-3,TRBJ1-1,CAISPLTGGAGTEAFF,TGTGCCATCAGTCCCCTGACAGGGGGCGCGGGCACTGAAGCTTTCTTT
TRBD1,few,TRBV6-1,TRBJ1-1,CASSDLPGQGARVPEAFF,TGTGCCAGCAGTGACCTACCGGGACAGGGGGCGCGGGTCCCTGAAGCTTTCTTT
TRBD1,once,TRBV25-1,TRBJ1-1,CASSGMAGGTEAFF,TGTGCCAGCAGTGGTATGGCAGGGGGCACTGAAGCTTTCTTT
-,-,TRBV7-9,TRBJ2-5,CASSLLGRSTQYF,TGTGCCAGCAGCTTATTGGGCAGATCGACCCAGTACTTC
-,few,TRBV27,TRBJ2-3,CASSFGGDTQYF,TGTGCCAGCAGTTTTGGAGGAGATACGCAGTATTTT
-,once,TRBV4-1,TRBJ2-7,CASSQNELGYEQYF,TGCGCCAGCAGCCAGAATGAGCTAGGCTACGAGCAGTACTTC
TRBD1,-,TRBV7-8,TRBJ2-5,CASSSRQGPSMTQYF,TGTGCCAGCAGCTCAAGACAGGGCCCGTCTATGACCCAGTACTTC
TRBD1,-,TRBV27,TRBJ2-5,CASSLWDRAETQYF,TGTGCCAGCAGTCTATGGGACAGGGCAGAGACCCAGTACTTC
TRBD2,few,TRBV4-3,TRBJ2-7,CASSRSALAGGLGSYEQYF,TGCGCCAGCAGCCGGTCGGCGCTAGCGGGAGGTTTGGGTTCCTACGAGCAGTACTTC
TRBD1,-,TRBV7-2,TRBJ1-2,CASSSHRGVGDGYTF,TGTGCCAGCAGCTCTCACAGGGGAGTCGGCGATGGCTACACCTTC
TRBD1,-,TRBV6-5,TRBJ2-7,CASSPGQGAHEQYF,TGTGCCAGCAGTCCGGGACAGGGGGCCCACGAGCAGTACTTC